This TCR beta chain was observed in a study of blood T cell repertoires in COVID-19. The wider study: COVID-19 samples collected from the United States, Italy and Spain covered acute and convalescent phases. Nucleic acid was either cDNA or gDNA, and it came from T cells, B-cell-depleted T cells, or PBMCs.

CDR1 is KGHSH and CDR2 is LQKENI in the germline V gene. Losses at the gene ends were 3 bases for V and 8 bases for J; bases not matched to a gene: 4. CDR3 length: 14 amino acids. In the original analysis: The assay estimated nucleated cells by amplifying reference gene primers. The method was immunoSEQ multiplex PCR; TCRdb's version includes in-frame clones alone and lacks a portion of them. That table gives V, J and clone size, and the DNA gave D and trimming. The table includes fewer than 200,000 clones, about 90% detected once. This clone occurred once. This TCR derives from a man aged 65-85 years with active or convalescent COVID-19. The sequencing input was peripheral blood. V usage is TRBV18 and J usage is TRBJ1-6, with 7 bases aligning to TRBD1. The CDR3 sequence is CASSPGGQDSPLHF. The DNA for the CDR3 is TGTGCCAGCTCACCCGGCGGACAGGATTCACCCCTCCACTTT.